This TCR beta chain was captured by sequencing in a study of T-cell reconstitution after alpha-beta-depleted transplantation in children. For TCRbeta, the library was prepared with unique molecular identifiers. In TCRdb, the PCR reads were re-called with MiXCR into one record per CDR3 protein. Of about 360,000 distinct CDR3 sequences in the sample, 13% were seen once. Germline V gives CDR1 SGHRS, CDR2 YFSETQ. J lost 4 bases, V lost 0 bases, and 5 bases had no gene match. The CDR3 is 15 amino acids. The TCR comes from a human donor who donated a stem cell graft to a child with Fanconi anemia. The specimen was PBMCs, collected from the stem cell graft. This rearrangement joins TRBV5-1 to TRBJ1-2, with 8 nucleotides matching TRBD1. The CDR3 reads CASSLAGQGGYGYTF. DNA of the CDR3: TGCGCCAGCAGCTTGGCCGGACAGGGCGGCTATGGCTACACCTTC.